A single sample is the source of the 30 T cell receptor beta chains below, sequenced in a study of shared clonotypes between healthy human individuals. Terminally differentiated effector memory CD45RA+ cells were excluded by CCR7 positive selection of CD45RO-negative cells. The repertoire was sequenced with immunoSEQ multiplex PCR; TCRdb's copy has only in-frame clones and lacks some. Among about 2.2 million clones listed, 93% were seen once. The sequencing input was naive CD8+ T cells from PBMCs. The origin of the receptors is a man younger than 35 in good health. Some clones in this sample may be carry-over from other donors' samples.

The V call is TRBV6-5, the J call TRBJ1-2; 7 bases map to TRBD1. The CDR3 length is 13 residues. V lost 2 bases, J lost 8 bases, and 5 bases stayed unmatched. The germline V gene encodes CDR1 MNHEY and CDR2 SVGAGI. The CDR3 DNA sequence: TGTGCCAGCAGTTACCGGACAGGAGCCGGCTACACCTTC. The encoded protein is CASSYRTGAGYTF.

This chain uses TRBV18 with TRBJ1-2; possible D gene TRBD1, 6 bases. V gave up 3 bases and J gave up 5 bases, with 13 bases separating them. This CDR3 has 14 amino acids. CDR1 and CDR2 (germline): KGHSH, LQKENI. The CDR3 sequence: CASSPERGWYGYTF. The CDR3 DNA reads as TGTGCCAGCTCACCCGAGAGGGGGTGGTATGGCTACACCTTC.

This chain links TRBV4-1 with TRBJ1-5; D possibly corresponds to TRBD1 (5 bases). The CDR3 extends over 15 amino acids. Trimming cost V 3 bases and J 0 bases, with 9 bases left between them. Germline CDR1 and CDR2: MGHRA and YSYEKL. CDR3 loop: CASSQGTYSNQPQHF. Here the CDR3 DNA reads TGCGCCAGCAGCCAGGGGACTTATAGCAATCAGCCCCAGCATTTT.

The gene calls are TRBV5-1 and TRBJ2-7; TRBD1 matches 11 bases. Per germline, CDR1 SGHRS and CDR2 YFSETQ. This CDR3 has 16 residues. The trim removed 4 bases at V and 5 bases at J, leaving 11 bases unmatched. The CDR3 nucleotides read TGCGCCAGCAGCCCCAAGGCCGGACAGGGGGCAGACGAGCAGTACTTC. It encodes CASSPKAGQGADEQYF.

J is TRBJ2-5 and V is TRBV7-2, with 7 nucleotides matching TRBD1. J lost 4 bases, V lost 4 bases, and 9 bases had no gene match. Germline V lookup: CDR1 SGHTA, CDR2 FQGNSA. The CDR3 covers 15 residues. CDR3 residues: CASSSRPTGTETQYF. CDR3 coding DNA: TGTGCCAGCAGCTCCCGCCCGACAGGGACAGAGACCCAGTACTTC.

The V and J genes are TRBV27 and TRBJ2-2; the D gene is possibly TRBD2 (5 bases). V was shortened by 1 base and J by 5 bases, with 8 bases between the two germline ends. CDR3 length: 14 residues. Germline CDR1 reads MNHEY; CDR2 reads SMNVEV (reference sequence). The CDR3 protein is CASSLFRDTGELFF. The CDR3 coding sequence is TGTGCCAGCAGTTTATTTCGGGATACCGGGGAGCTGTTTTTT.

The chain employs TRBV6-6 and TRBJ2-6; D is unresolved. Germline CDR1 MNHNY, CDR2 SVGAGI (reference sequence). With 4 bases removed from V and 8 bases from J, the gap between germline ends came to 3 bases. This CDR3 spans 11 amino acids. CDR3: CASSLSNVLTF. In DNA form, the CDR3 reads TGTGCCAGCAGTTTGTCCAACGTCCTGACTTTC.

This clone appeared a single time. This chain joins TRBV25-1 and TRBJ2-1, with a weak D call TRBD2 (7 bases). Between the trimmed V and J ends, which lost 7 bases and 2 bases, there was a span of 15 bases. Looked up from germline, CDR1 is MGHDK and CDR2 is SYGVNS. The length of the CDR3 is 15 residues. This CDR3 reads CASKGVAGTYNEQFF. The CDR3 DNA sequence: TGTGCCAGCAAGGGGGTAGCGGGTACCTACAATGAGCAGTTCTTC.

The DNA for the CDR3 is TGTGCCAGCACCTCACTAGCGGGAGTGTCCTACGAGCAGTACTTC. Protein: CASTSLAGVSYEQYF. This chain links TRBV7-8 with TRBJ2-7; TRBD2 matches 11 bases. The length of the CDR3 is 15 residues. Losses at the gene ends were 7 bases for V and 1 base for J; bases not matched to a gene: 6. Germline V gene sequence: CDR1 SGHVS, CDR2 FQNEAQ.

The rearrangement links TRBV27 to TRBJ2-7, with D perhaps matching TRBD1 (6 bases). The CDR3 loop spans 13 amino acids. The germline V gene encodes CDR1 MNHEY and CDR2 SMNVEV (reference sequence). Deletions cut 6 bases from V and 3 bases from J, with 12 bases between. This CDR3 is CASSWTADYEQYF. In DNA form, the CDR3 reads TGTGCCAGCAGCTGGACAGCGGACTACGAGCAGTACTTC.

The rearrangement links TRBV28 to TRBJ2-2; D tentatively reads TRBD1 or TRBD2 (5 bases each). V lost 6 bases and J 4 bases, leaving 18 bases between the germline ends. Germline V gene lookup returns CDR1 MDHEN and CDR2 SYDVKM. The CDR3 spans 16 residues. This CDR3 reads CASSLRGESSTGELFF. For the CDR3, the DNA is TGTGCCAGCAGCCTAAGAGGGGAGTCGAGCACCGGGGAGCTGTTTTTT. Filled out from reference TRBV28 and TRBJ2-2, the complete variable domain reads DVKVTQSSRYLVKRTGEKVFLECVQDMDHENMFWYRQDPGLGLRLIYFSYDVKMKEKGDIPEGYSVSREKKERFSLILESASTNQTSMYLCASSLRGESSTGELFFGEGSRLTVL.

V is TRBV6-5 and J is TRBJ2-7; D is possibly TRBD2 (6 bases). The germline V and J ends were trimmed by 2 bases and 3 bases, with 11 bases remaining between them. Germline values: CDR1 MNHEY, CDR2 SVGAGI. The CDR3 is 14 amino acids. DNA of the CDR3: TGTGCCAGCAGTTACGGACCCGGGGGCTACGAGCAGTACTTC. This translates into CASSYGPGGYEQYF.

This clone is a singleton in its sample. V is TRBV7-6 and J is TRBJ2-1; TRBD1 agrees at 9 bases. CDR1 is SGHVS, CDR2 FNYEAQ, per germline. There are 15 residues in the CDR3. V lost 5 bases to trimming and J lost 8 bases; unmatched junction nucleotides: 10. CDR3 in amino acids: CASSGRDREIDEQFF. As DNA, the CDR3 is TGTGCCAGCAGCGGCCGGGACAGGGAAATCGATGAGCAGTTCTTC.

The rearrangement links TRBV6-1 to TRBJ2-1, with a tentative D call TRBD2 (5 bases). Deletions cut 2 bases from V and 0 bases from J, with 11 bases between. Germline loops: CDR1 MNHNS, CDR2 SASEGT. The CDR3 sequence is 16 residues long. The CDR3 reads CASSELGGFSYNEQFF. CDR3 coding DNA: TGTGCCAGCAGTGAACTGGGCGGGTTCTCCTACAATGAGCAGTTCTTC.

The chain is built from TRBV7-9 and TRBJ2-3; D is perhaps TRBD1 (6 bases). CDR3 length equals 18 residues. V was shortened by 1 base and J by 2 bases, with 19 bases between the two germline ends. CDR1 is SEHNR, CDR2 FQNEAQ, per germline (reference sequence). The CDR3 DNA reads TGTGCCAGCAGCTTAGGGTCATTCGGACAGTCTAACACAGATACGCAGTATTTT. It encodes CASSLGSFGQSNTDTQYF.

The CDR3 loop is CASSLYPGRTYEQYF. The CDR3 bases are TGTGCCAGCAGCTTATACCCCGGGAGAACCTACGAGCAGTACTTC. The gene calls are TRBV11-3 and TRBJ2-7, with TRBD2 as a possible D gene (6 bases). The CDR3 length is 15 residues. CDR1 and CDR2 from the germline V gene are SGHNT and YENEEA. Trimming left V 2 bases short and J 2 bases short, with 13 bases between.

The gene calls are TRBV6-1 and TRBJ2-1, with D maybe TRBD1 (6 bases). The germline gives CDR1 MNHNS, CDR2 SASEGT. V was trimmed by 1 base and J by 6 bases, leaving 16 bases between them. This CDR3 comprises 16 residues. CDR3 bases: TGTGCCAGCAGTGAAGTTCCGGGACACCTATTCAATGAGCAGTTCTTC. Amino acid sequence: CASSEVPGHLFNEQFF.

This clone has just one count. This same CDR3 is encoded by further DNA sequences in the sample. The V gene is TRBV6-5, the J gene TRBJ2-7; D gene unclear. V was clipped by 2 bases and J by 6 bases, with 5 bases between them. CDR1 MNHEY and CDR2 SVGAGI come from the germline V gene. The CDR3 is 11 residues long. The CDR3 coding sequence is TGTGCCAGCAGTTACGCCCGCGAGCAGTACTTC. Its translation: CASSYAREQYF.

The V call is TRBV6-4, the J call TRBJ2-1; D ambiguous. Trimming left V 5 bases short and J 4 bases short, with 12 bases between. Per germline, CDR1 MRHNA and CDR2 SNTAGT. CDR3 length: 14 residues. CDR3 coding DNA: TGTGCCAGCAGTCCCACCGCCCAGTACAATGAGCAGTTCTTC. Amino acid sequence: CASSPTAQYNEQFF.

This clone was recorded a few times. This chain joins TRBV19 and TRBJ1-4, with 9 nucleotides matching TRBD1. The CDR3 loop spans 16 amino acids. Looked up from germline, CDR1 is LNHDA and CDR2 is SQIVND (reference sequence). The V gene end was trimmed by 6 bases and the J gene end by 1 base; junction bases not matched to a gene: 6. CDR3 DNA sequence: TGTGCCAGTAGGCGGGACAGGGAAGGAACTAATGAAAAACTGTTTTTT. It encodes CASRRDREGTNEKLFF.

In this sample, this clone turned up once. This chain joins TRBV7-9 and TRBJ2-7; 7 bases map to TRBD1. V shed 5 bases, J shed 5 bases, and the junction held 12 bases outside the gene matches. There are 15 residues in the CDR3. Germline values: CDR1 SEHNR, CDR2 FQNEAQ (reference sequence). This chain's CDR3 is CASSRWDRSDNEQYF. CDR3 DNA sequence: TGTGCCAGCAGCCGCTGGGACAGAAGTGACAACGAGCAGTACTTC.

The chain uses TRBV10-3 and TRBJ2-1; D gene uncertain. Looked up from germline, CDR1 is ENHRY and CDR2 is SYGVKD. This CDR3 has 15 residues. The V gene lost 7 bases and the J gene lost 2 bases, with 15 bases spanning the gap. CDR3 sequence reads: CAITADLSPYNEQFF. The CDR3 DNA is TGTGCCATCACCGCGGACCTTTCCCCCTACAATGAGCAGTTCTTC.

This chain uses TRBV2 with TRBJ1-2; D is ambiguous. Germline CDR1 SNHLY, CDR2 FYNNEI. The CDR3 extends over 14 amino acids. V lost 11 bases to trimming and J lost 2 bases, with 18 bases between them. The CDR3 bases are TGTGCCCATTCCAACGCGGGGTACAACTATGGCTACACCTTC. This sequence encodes CAHSNAGYNYGYTF.

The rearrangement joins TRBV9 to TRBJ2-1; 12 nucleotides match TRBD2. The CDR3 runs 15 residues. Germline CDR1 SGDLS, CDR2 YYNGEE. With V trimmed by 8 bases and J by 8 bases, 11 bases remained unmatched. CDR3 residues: CASGLAGLSGDEQFF. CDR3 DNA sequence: TGTGCCAGTGGACTAGCGGGATTATCGGGTGATGAGCAGTTCTTC.

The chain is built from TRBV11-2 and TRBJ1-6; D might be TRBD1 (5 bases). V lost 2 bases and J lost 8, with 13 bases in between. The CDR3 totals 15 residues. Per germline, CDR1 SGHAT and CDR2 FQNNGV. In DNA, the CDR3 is TGTGCCAGCAGCTTAATGGGGCCCATGGATTCACCCCTCCACTTT. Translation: CASSLMGPMDSPLHF. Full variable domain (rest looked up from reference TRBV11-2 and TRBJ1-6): EAGVAQSPRYKIIEKRQSVAFWCNPISGHATLYWYQQILGQGPKLLIQFQNNGVVDDSQLPKDRFSAERLKGVDSTLKIQPAKLEDSAVYLCASSLMGPMDSPLHFGNGTRLTVT.

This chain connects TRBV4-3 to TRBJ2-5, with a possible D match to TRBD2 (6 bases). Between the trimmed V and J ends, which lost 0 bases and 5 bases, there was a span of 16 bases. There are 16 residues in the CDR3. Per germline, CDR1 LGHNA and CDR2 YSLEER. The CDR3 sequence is CASSQDGGVWGETQYF. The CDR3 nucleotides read TGCGCCAGCAGCCAAGATGGAGGGGTTTGGGGGGAGACCCAGTACTTC.

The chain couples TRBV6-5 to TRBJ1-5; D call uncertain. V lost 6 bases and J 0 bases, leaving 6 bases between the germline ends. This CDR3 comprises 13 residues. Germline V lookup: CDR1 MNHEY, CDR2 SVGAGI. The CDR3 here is CASSKNSNQPQHF. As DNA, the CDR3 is TGTGCCAGCAGCAAAAATAGCAATCAGCCCCAGCATTTT.

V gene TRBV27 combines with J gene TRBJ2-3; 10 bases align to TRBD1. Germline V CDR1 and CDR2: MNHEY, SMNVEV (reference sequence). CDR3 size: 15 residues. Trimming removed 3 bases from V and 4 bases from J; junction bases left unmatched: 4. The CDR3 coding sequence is TGTGCCAGCAGTTTCTACGGGACAGGGGCAGATACGCAGTATTTT. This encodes CASSFYGTGADTQYF.

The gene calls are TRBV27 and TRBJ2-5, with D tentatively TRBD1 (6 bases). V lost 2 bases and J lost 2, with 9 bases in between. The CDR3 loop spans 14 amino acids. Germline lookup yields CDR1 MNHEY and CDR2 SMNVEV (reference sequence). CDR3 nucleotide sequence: TGTGCCAGCAGTTTAAGGACAGAACAAGAGACCCAGTACTTC. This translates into CASSLRTEQETQYF.

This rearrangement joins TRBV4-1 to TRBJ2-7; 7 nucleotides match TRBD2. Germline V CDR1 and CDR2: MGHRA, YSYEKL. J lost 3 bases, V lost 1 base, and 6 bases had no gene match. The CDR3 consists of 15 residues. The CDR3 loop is CASSQGGGRIYEQYF. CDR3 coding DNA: TGCGCCAGCAGCCAAGGAGGCGGGAGAATCTACGAGCAGTACTTC.